This T cell receptor (beta chain) was recovered during a study of blood T cell repertoires in COVID-19. Turning to the study itself: Both acute and convalescent COVID-19 samples were obtained from the United States, Italy and Spain. From T cells, B-cell-depleted T cells, or PBMCs came the material, which was cDNA or gDNA.

The CDR3 runs 13 residues. V dropped 0 bases and J dropped 7 bases, with 10 bases sitting between them. Germline V CDR1 and CDR2: SGHNT, YYREEE (reference sequence). The age range of participants was about 18 to 89 years, with residence in fewer than 25 US areas. What the recovered Cohort 3 donors had was two negative PCRs, clearance, or symptom resolution. TCRdb's copy holds only in-frame clones and misses some; the assay was immunoSEQ multiplex PCR. The sample carries 350,000 or so clones, approximately 92% recorded once. The sequencing input was PBMCs or T cells enriched from blood (not recorded which). This TCR came from a woman aged 25 to 39 who had recovered from COVID-19. This chain connects TRBV5-4 to TRBJ1-1; possibly TRBD1 for D (5 bases). The CDR3 loop reads CASSLDTGLEAFF. The DNA of the CDR3 is TGTGCCAGCAGCTTGGATACAGGTCTTGAAGCTTTCTTT.